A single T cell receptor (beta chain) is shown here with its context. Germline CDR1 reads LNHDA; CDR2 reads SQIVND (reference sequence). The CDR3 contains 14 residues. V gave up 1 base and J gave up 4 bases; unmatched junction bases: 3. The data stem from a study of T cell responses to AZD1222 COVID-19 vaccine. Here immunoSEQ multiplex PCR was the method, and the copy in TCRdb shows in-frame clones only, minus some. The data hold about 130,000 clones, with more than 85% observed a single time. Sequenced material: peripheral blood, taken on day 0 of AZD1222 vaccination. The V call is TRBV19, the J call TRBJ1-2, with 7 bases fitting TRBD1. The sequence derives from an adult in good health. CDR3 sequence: CASSIGDRAYGYTF. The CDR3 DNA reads TGTGCCAGTAGTATAGGAGACAGGGCCTATGGCTACACCTTC.